This T cell receptor beta chain was recovered during a study of T cells after yellow fever vaccination (dated by TCRdb to about 2019). Regarding the complete study: Libraries from fractions with low cell numbers were prepared with the SMART-Seq v4 Ultra Low Input RNA kit. To follow T-cell clones before and after both primary and booster YFV17D yellow fever vaccination, bulk TCR alpha and beta repertoires underwent longitudinal sequencing. Two healthy male donors, one aged 18 to 30 and one aged 30 to 39 years, made up the cohort. Bulk PBMC replicates and cell subsets were isolated from blood drawn at multiple timepoints before and after both primary and secondary immunization.

The CDR3 goes from the cysteine to the phenylalanine over 15 residues. Only the CDR3 region is kept as DNA, spanning 45 bases read in frame from base 1. The V and J ends are trimmed by 2 bases and 5 bases, leaving 16 bases between them. CDR1 is given as SEHNR and CDR2 as FQNEAQ, both from the germline V gene (reference sequence). TCR cDNA was synthesized by 5'RACE template switching, which introduced a universal primer site and unique molecular identifiers. Priming for cDNA synthesis came from both the TCR alpha and TCR beta constant segments. Two PCR steps were used to amplify libraries, with sample barcodes and sequencing adapters being added in the second step. Sequencing of the libraries was done on either Illumina HiSeq 2500 (2x100 bp) or NovaSeq (2x150 bp). Per the authors' processing: MIGEC handled demultiplexing of reads and collapsing into UMI consensus sequences, while MiXCR performed V(D)J alignment. Using edgeR on replicate PBMC samples, clonotypes were called vaccine-responding if FDR was below 0.01 and the log2 fold change was above 5 up to day 15. Each bulk clonotype received a CD4 or CD8 identity based on whether the sequenced CD4 or CD8 repertoire contained that clonotype at higher abundance. TCRdb ran its own pipeline on the public reads, namely fastp trimming at Q25 and MiXCR clone calling, and kept in-frame beta chains. Each record represents a unique CDR3 protein, reported with the most common genes and DNA among its rows. These V and J calls are TCRdb output, not the study's own analysis. The sample contains 450,000 to 600,000 distinct CDR3 sequences, roughly 13% of them found a single time. Of the sample, 11% to 15% falls within the top ten clones.

Sample treatment or condition, as interpreted from the label and publication: live attenuated yellow fever vaccine strain. Two biological replicates of bulk PBMCs were collected at each blood-draw timepoint. A standard Ficoll-Paque protocol was used to isolate PBMCs from peripheral blood. RNA was extracted with TriZol from bulk PBMCs, CD4 and CD8 fractions, and dextramer-positive and dextramer-negative fractions. Paper-wide results and their limitations: The study included only a couple of donors, which limits how far the findings can be generalized. Because abundant contaminating clonotypes from the bulk population could be contained in FACS-sorted repertoires, computational filtering was required. A small fraction of clonotypes showed up in both the CD4 and CD8 compartments, probably as a result of convergent recombination. After the booster, most clones that had expanded after primary vaccination were detected again (approximately 97% of CD4 and about 88% of CD8), suggesting broad maintenance of memory. The secondary T-cell response was found to be weaker but faster than the primary response, with a peak reached on day 5 rather than on day 15.

This clonotype was picked up a small number of times. Its antigen remains undetermined. Per-base quality was not reported, and no clone a single base away is much larger than it. The clonotype comes from a man younger than 40 who received the YFV17D yellow fever vaccine. Recombination connected TRBV7-9 to TRBJ2-7; the D gene is perhaps TRBD1 or TRBD2, each of them matching over 6 bases. Here the sequenced sample was PBMCs, taken on the day of the yellow fever booster vaccination. For the CDR3, the sequence is CASSLMSGAGNEQYF. The sequenced DNA: TGTGCCAGCAGCTTAATGTCGGGGGCCGGGAACGAGCAGTACTTC. The variable domain in full, with residues beyond the CDR3 obtained from the reference TRBV7-9 and TRBJ2-7 genes, is DTGVSQNPRHKITKRGQNVTFRCDPISEHNRLYWYRQTLGQGPEFLTYFQNEAQLEKSRLLSDRFSAERPKGSFSTLEIQRTEQGDSAMYLCASSLMSGAGNEQYFGPGTRLTVT.